This is a list of T cell receptor beta chains from one sample in a study of control samples from healthy donors and cancer patients. Assay used: immunoSEQ multiplex PCR; TCRdb lists only in-frame clones, some missing. The sample has roughly 81,000 clones, around 80% seen once. Sequencing was performed on PBMCs. The receptors were sampled from a man aged 60 to 75 with head and neck cancer. Both conserved end residues are part of each CDR3. Not all rows give a size; the values are once, few, many and, for expanded clones, a class.

NA,TRBJ2-7,TRBV5-1,CASSPRQGSSYEQYF
NA,TRBJ2-7,TRBV19,CASSAGLAGAPGEQYF
NA,TRBJ2-2,TRBV14,CASSQYRGSTGELFF
NA,TRBJ1-2,TRBV7-9,CASSLAGTGGYYGYTF
NA,TRBJ2-5,TRBV6-5,CASSRGEGTQYF
NA,TRBJ2-3,TRBV6-5,CASSYIRSGDTQYF
NA,TRBJ2-7,TRBV7-9,CASSLMGGGLFEQYF
few,TRBJ2-1,TRBV12-3/TRBV12-4,CASSLFNEQFF
few,TRBJ2-3,TRBV7-6,CASSSQVQAASTDTQYF
NA,TRBJ2-3,TRBV27,CASSPSAPSDTQYF
NA,TRBJ2-1,TRBV15,CATSRRTSGNIEQFF
NA,TRBJ2-7,TRBV5-6,CASSHMGPTALSYEQYF
few,TRBJ2-3,TRBV10-3,CAIGTGSTDTQYF
NA,TRBJ1-1,TRBV28,CASSLSGGLTEAFF
NA,TRBJ2-1,TRBV11-3,CASSHSGSSGRNEQFF
few,TRBJ2-7,TRBV6-5,CASTPRSGAYEQYF
NA,TRBJ2-7,TRBV4-2,CASSQDGGTSGNEQYF
NA,TRBJ1-2,TRBV30,CAWSVLGEPYGYTF
NA,TRBJ1-3,TRBV10-3,CAIKQGSGNTIYF
few,TRBJ2-2,TRBV11-3,CASSLYGGGTTGELFF
NA,TRBJ1-4,TRBV6-2/TRBV6-3,CASSSGDRYNEKLFF
NA,TRBJ2-3,TRBV9,CASSVGGLGTDTQYF
NA,TRBJ1-2,TRBV5-6,CASSLEGGYTF
NA,TRBJ1-4,TRBV4-1,CASSPLERGVEKLFF
NA,TRBJ2-2,TRBV4-1,CASSPRTTGTGELFF
NA,TRBJ2-5,TRBV6-5,CASSPAGGGETQYF
NA,TRBJ2-3,TRBV27,CASSLLSTDTQYF
NA,TRBJ1-4,TRBV24-1,CATSGLTGGEDSEKLFF
NA,TRBJ1-2,TRBV7-8,CASSLVTVGGYTF
NA,TRBJ2-2,TRBV4-1,CASSQVIWTSGRSANTGELFF
NA,TRBJ2-1,TRBV18,CASSGTSAYNEQFF
NA,TRBJ1-5,TRBV2,CASSERARHQPQHF
NA,TRBJ2-7,TRBV27,CASGLTTTYEQYF
NA,TRBJ1-5,TRBV28,CASSLVAANQPQHF
few,TRBJ2-3,TRBV24-1,CATSDRHSGERGTDTQYF
NA,TRBJ2-1,TRBV2,CASTSLVVADNSYNEQFF
few,TRBJ2-3,TRBV25-1,CASSVTGLKQYF
once,TRBJ1-6,TRBV12-3/TRBV12-4,CASSTDRRSLHF
NA,TRBJ1-1,TRBV18,CASSPRPPAGVTMNTEAFF
few,TRBJ2-3,TRBV9,CASSPRGRGSTDTQYF
NA,TRBJ1-5,TRBV5-5,CASSLRQGGGPQHF
NA,TRBJ1-1,TRBV7-9,CASSWGMWGIQNTEAFF
NA,TRBJ1-5,TRBV4-2,CASSQLEGSYQPQHF
NA,TRBJ2-1,TRBV11-2,CASSNLFRGRAWNEQFF
NA,TRBJ1-1,TRBV5-4,CASSSPQGNMNTEAFF
NA,TRBJ2-7,TRBV18,CASSPAPWGKRTSGSPYEQYF